This T cell receptor (delta chain) was found in a study of Vδ1+ human thymocytes. Study-level points and caveats: In the thymus, TRG and TRD repertoires looked highly polyclonal with Gaussian CDR3 lengths. Thymic delta-chain repertoires held around 20% Vdelta2 sequences and few Vdelta3, despite high sort purity. Donors shared many TRG clonotypes but few TRD clonotypes.

CDR1 is TSWWSYY and CDR2 is QGS in the germline V gene. CDR3 length equals 19 residues. The V and J ends lost 0 bases and 0 bases respectively, with 20 bases between them. Thymocytes were sorted as CD3+ TCRVdelta1+ TCRVdelta2- after alphabeta T cell depletion. Vdelta1+ thymocyte sorts reached between roughly 98% and 99.6% purity. The template was reverse-transcribed extracted RNA. Multiplex PCR used pooled V-gene forward primers and a constant-region reverse primer to amplify CDR3s. TCRdb re-processed the multiplex PCR reads via CATT. Altogether fewer than 90,000 delta-chain clones are present, around 32% being singletons, with the ten largest covering under 0.3%. As for this clone: As yet, its antigen is unknown.

The sequencing sample was made of Vdelta1+ gamma-delta thymocytes from the thymus. Subset specified: FACS-sorted CD3+ TCRalphabeta- TCRVdelta1+ TCRVdelta2- thymocytes. The chain uses TRDV1 and TRDJ1; weak D call: TRDD3 (5 bases). This clonotype was sampled from a boy less than two years old who had congenital heart surgery. This chain's CDR3 is CALGELAGGVLTYTDKLIF. The CDR3 coding sequence is TGTGCTCTTGGGGAACTTGCCGGGGGGGTTTTGACCTACACCGATAAACTCATCTTT.